This T cell receptor (beta chain) was observed in a study of cytomegalovirus exposure and HLA in healthy donors. General study points: CMV antigen specificity of a few CMV-associated chains was confirmed in vitro.

PCR primers comprised 60 Vbeta and 13 Jbeta primers. Clones were read by immunoSEQ multiplex PCR, and TCRdb kept only the in-frame ones, dropping some. The repertoire includes 75,000 to 100,000 clones, about 71% of them detected once, and more than 7% sits in the top ten. A note on this clone: Antigen specificity is unknown.

Per the germline V gene, CDR1 is MNHNS and CDR2 is SASEGT. This CDR3 region has 15 residues. The germline V and J ends were trimmed by 2 bases and 4 bases, with 15 bases remaining between them. The rearrangement uses TRBV6-1 and TRBJ2-7; TRBD2 is a possible D gene (5 bases). The sample consisted of PBMCs. This clonotype was sampled from a man aged 55 to 69 in good health and CMV-seronegative. The DNA of the CDR3 is TGTGCCAGCAGTGAAAGTTACGGGGAAAGTTACGAGCAGTACTTC. Amino acids: CASSESYGESYEQYF.